These T cell receptor beta chains were read from a single sample in a study of identical twins. TCRdb independently ran MiXCR on the 5' RACE reads; one entry per CDR3 protein. This table holds 500,000 to 600,000 distinct CDR3 sequences, around 20% found once. These data were likewise used in another study, on T cells expressing NK-cell markers.

The sequenced material came from CD4+ T cells sorted from blood. These receptors all stem from a woman under 30 in good health. CDR3s include the opening cysteine and the closing phenylalanine or tryptophan. The order of the fields is clone size, J gene, D gene, V gene, CDR3 protein, CDR3 DNA. The D gene is left open where the match is weak. Size is omitted from some rows. Given values are once, few, many or a class for expanded clones.

few,TRBJ1-1,NA,TRBV7-3,CASSLKGSKEAFF,TGTGCCAGCAGCTTAAAGGGAAGCAAGGAAGCTTTCTTT
many,TRBJ1-6,NA,TRBV5-1,CASSPGGAGSNSPLHF,TGCGCCAGCAGCCCGGGTGGGGCAGGGAGTAATTCACCCCTCCACTTT
NA,TRBJ1-2,TRBD1,TRBV5-1,CASSLGQGEGYTF,TGCGCCAGCAGCTTGGGGCAGGGGGAAGGCTACACCTTC
NA,TRBJ2-1,NA,TRBV7-2,CASSLVGLPWDGDEQFF,TGTGCCAGCAGCTTAGTTGGGCTTCCGTGGGACGGAGATGAGCAGTTCTTC
NA,TRBJ2-4,NA,TRBV2,CASTAGTAAKNIQYF,TGTGCCAGCACTGCCGGGACGGCAGCCAAAAACATTCAGTACTTC
few,TRBJ2-1,TRBD1,TRBV29-1,CSADRVDEQFF,TGCAGCGCAGACAGGGTCGATGAGCAGTTCTTC
NA,TRBJ2-1,NA,TRBV7-3,CASSLSREGEQFF,TGTGCCAGCAGCTTAAGTCGAGAGGGTGAGCAGTTCTTC
few,TRBJ1-5,NA,TRBV7-2,CASSPGDPRPQHF,TGTGCCAGCAGCCCCGGTGACCCACGGCCCCAGCATTTT
NA,TRBJ2-7,NA,TRBV20-1,CSARPGLSSYEQYF,TGCAGTGCTAGGCCCGGACTGAGCTCCTACGAGCAGTACTTC
many,TRBJ1-6,TRBD1,TRBV5-1,CASSSIPTGVNSPLHF,TGCGCCAGCAGCTCCATCCCGACAGGGGTGAATTCACCCCTCCACTTT
few,TRBJ1-2,NA,TRBV5-1,CASRQDGYGYTF,TGCGCCAGCAGGCAGGACGGCTATGGCTACACCTTC
few,TRBJ2-7,NA,TRBV12-3/TRBV12-4,CASSFGGLQYF,TGTGCCAGCAGTTTCGGGGGATTGCAGTACTTC
few,TRBJ2-3,TRBD1,TRBV7-2,CASSRTGATQYF,TGTGCCAGCAGCCGGACAGGGGCTACGCAGTATTTT
NA,TRBJ2-2,TRBD1,TRBV9,CASSVASGTGGAGELFF,TGTGCCAGCAGCGTAGCATCCGGGACAGGGGGCGCGGGGGAGCTGTTTTTT
NA,TRBJ2-1,NA,TRBV6-2/TRBV6-3,CATGRQQFF,TGTGCCACGGGGAGGCAGCAGTTCTTC
NA,TRBJ1-5,NA,TRBV12-3/TRBV12-4,CASSFEAGRGQPQHF,TGTGCCAGCAGTTTTGAGGCAGGTCGAGGTCAGCCCCAGCATTTT
many,TRBJ1-3,NA,TRBV20-1,CSAPAAGLNTIYF,TGCAGTGCTCCCGCGGCCGGATTAAACACCATATATTTT
NA,TRBJ2-6,NA,TRBV5-1,CASKVFLQSGANVLTF,TGCGCCAGCAAGGTATTTCTCCAGTCTGGGGCCAACGTCCTGACTTTC
NA,TRBJ2-3,NA,TRBV18,CASSAPTADTQYF,TGTGCCAGCTCAGCGCCGACAGCTGATACGCAGTATTTT
NA,TRBJ2-1,TRBD2,TRBV9,CASDPGRGLAGGLDNEQFF,TGTGCCAGCGACCCCGGCAGGGGACTAGCGGGAGGTCTTGACAATGAGCAGTTCTTC
NA,TRBJ2-3,NA,TRBV4-3,CASSSQGGTQYF,TGCGCCAGCAGTTCGCAGGGGGGTACGCAGTATTTT
few,TRBJ2-5,NA,TRBV6-1,CASSTGPRQETQYF,TGTGCCAGCAGTACCGGGCCTCGTCAAGAGACCCAGTACTTC
few,TRBJ2-1,TRBD2,TRBV6-5,CASSYTRTSRNEQFF,TGTGCCAGCAGTTATACCCGGACTAGCCGCAATGAGCAGTTCTTC
few,TRBJ2-7,NA,TRBV27,CASSDRVYEQYF,TGTGCCAGCAGTGATCGGGTCTACGAGCAGTACTTC
NA,TRBJ2-7,NA,TRBV10-3,CAISDQGSYEQYF,TGTGCCATCAGTGACCAGGGGTCCTACGAGCAGTACTTC